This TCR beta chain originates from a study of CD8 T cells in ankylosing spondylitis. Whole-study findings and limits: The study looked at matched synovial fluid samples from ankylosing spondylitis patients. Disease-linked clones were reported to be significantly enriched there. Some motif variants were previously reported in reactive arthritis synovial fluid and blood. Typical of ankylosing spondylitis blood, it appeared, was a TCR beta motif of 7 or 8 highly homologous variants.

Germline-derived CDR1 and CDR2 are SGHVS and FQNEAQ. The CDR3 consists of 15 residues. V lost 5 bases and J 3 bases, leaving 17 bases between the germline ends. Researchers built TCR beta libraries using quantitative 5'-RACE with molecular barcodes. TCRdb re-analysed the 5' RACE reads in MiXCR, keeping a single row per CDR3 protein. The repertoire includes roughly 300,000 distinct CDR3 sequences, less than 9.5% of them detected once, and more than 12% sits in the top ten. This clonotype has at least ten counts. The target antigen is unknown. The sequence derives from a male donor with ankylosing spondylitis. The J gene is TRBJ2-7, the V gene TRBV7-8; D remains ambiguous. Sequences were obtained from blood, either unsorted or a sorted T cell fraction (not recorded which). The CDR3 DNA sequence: TGTGCCAGCAGCCTACCCTACAACTCCAACTACGAGCAGTACTTC. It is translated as CASSLPYNSNYEQYF. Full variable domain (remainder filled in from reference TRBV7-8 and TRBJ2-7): GAGVSQSPRYKVAKRGQDVALRCDPISGHVSLFWYQQALGQGPEFLTYFQNEAQLDKSGLPSDRFFAERPEGSVSTLKIQRTQQEDSAVYLCASSLPYNSNYEQYFGPGTRLTVT.